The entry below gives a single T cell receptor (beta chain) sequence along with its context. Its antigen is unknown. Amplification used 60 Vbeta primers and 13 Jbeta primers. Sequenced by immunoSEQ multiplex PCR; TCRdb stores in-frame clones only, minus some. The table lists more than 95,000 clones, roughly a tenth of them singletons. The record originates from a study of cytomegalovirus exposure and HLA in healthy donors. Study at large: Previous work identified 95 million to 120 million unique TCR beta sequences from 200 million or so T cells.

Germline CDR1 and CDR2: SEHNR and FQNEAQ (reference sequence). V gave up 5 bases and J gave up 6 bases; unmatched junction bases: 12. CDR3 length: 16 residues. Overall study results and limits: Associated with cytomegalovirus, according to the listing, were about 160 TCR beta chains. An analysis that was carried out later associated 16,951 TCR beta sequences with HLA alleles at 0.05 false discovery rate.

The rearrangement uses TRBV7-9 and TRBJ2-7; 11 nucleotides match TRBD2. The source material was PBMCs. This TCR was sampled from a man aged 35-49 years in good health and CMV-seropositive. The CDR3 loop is CASSPRSGRADIEQYF. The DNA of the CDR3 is TGTGCCAGCAGCCCCCGTAGCGGGAGGGCCGATATCGAGCAGTACTTC.